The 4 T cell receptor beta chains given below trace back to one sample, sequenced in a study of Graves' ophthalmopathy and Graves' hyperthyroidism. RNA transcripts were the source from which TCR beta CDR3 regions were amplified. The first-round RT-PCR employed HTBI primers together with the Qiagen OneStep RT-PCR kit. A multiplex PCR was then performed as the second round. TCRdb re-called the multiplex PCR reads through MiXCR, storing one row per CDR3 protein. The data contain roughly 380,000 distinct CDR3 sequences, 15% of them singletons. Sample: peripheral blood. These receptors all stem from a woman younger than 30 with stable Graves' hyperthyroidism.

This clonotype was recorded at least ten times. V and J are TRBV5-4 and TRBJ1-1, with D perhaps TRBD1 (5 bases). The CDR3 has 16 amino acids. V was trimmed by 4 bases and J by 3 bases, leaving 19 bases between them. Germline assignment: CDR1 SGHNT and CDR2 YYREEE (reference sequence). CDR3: CASSRDGSSRDTEAFF. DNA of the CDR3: TGTGCCAGCAGCCGGGACGGATCCTCCCGGGACACTGAAGCTTTCTTT. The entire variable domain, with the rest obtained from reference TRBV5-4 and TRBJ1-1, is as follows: ETGVTQSPTHLIKTRGQQVTLRCSSQSGHNTVSWYQQALGQGPQFIFQYYREEENGRGNFPPRFSGLQFPNYSSELNVNALELDDSALYLCASSRDGSSRDTEAFFGQGTRLTVV.

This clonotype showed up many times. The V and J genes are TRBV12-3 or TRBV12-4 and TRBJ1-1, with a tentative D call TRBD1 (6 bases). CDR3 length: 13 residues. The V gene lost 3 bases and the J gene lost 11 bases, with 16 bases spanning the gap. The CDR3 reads CASSFKAGGQAFF. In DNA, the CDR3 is TGTGCCAGCAGTTTCAAGGCCGGAGGACAGGCTTTCTTT.

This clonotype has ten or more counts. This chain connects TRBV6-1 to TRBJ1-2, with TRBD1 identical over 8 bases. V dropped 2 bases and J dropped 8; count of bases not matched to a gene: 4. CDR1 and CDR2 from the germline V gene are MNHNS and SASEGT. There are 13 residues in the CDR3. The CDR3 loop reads CASSEQGAGGYTF. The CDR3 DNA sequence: TGTGCCAGCAGTGAACAGGGGGCGGGGGGCTACACCTTC.

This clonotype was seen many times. CDR3 in DNA: TGTGCCAGCGGTCAGATGGGAGGGGGCGGCTACACCTTC. It specifies CASGQMGGGGYTF. The chain couples TRBV12-3 or TRBV12-4 to TRBJ1-2, with 7 bases that match TRBD1. The CDR3 has 13 amino acids. With 8 bases clipped from V and 8 bases from J, the junction kept 11 bases outside the gene matches.